This T cell receptor (beta chain) was retrieved from a study of shared clonotypes between healthy human individuals. Points on this clone: The antigen is unknown.

General study points: Blood was the only sampled material, and tissue repertoires likely differ.

The CDR3 is 15 residues long. V trimming: 4 bases; J trimming: 2 bases; junction bases outside the gene matches: 8. The V gene's germline CDR1 is SEHNR and CDR2 FQNEAQ (reference sequence). Researchers divided each subset's genomic DNA evenly across several immunoSEQ plates. Ten immunoSEQ deep assay plates held the unsorted PBMC DNA. The method was immunoSEQ multiplex PCR; TCRdb's version includes in-frame clones alone and lacks a portion of them. The data contain a few hundred thousand clones, around 77% of them singletons. Donors included only healthy HIV-negative adults lacking recent acute infections or vaccinations.

The sequence derives from a middle-aged woman in good health. Some clones in this sample may be carry-over from other donors' samples. The sequenced sample consisted of PBMCs. V gene TRBV7-9 combines with J gene TRBJ2-7, with 7 bases fitting TRBD2. The CDR3 DNA reads TGTGCCAGCAGCTCCAGCTGGGAGGGGACCTACGAGCAGTACTTC. This codes for CASSSSWEGTYEQYF. The whole variable domain, filled in from reference TRBV7-9 and TRBJ2-7, reads DTGVSQNPRHKITKRGQNVTFRCDPISEHNRLYWYRQTLGQGPEFLTYFQNEAQLEKSRLLSDRFSAERPKGSFSTLEIQRTEQGDSAMYLCASSSSWEGTYEQYFGPGTRLTVT.